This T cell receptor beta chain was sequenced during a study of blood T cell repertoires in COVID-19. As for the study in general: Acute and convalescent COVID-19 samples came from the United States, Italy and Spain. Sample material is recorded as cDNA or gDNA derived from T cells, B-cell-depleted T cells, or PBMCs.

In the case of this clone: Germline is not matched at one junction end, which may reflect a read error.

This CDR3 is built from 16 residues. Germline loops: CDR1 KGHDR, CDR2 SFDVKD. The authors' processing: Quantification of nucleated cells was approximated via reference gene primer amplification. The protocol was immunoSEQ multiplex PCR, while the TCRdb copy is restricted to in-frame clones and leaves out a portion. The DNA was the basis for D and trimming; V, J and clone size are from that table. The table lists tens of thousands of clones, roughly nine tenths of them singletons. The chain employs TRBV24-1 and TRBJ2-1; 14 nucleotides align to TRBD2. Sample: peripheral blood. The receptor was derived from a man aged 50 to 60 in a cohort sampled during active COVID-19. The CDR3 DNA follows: TGTGCCACCAGTGTTTTGACTAGCGGGAGGGCGGATGAGCAGTTCTTC. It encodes CATSVLTSGRADEQFF.